This T cell receptor (beta chain) originates from a study of technical replicates of blood from several donors. Sequenced by immunoSEQ multiplex PCR; TCRdb stores in-frame clones only, minus some. The sample has under 90,000 clones; more than 95% are singletons. The sample was T cells isolated from PBMCs. This clonotype originated in a human donor in good health.

The CDR3: CASSPGGGGQPQHF. CDR3 coding DNA: TGTGCCAGCAGCCCGGGGGGCGGGGGTCAGCCCCAGCATTTT. The V and J genes are TRBV9 and TRBJ1-5; a weak D match, TRBD1 (6 bases). The CDR3 consists of 14 residues. The germline V gene encodes CDR1 SGDLS and CDR2 YYNGEE. V was pared by 4 bases and J by 6 bases, with 14 bases between.